These T cell receptor beta chains were read from a single sample in a study of molecular identifiers for immune sequencing clone quantification. TCRdb re-analysed the PCR reads in MiXCR, keeping a single row per CDR3 protein. The sample has 100,000 or so distinct CDR3 sequences, roughly 34% seen once. The sequencing sample was made of naive CD8+ T cells from blood, with Jurkat cell RNA spiked in. These TCRs come from a human donor in good health. Some libraries in this study had Jurkat cell RNA spiked in. CDR3s leave out the opening cysteine and the closing phenylalanine or tryptophan.

j_gene: TRBJ2-1; v_gene: TRBV24-1; CDR3aa: ATSKLAGGNEQF
j_gene: TRBJ2-5; v_gene: TRBV2; CDR3aa: ASSELASRETQY
j_gene: TRBJ2-2; v_gene: TRBV9; CDR3aa: ASSALDGATGELF
j_gene: TRBJ2-7; v_gene: TRBV29-1; CDR3aa: SVTWTSGTPSLGEQY
j_gene: TRBJ2-7; v_gene: TRBV9; CDR3aa: ASSVGSSYEQY
j_gene: TRBJ2-6; v_gene: TRBV27; CDR3aa: ASSPRGPGANVPT
j_gene: TRBJ2-1; v_gene: TRBV6-5; CDR3aa: ASSQGQGYYNGQF
j_gene: TRBJ2-4; v_gene: TRBV6-2/TRBV6-3; CDR3aa: ASVPGAGVNIQY
j_gene: TRBJ2-1; v_gene: TRBV28; CDR3aa: ASRGLAANEQF
j_gene: TRBJ2-7; v_gene: TRBV7-8; CDR3aa: ASSLRARTSGSSELY
j_gene: TRBJ2-7; v_gene: TRBV5-6; CDR3aa: ASSLMGSYEQY
j_gene: TRBJ2-7; v_gene: TRBV7-9; CDR3aa: ASRPTSVNEQH
j_gene: TRBJ2-7; v_gene: TRBV12-3/TRBV12-4; CDR3aa: ASSPTSGNYEQY
j_gene: TRBJ1-1; v_gene: TRBV6-5; CDR3aa: ASSAAGGYTEAY
j_gene: TRBJ2-2; v_gene: TRBV4-1; CDR3aa: ASSRDHPNTGELF
j_gene: TRBJ2-6; v_gene: TRBV29-1; CDR3aa: SIDFSGANVLT
j_gene: TRBJ2-7; v_gene: TRBV27; CDR3aa: ASSLRQGGNEQY
j_gene: TRBJ1-5; v_gene: TRBV11-3; CDR3aa: ASSLEGLGNQPQH
j_gene: TRBJ2-3; v_gene: TRBV2; CDR3aa: ASITLSGTLTDTQY
j_gene: TRBJ1-4; v_gene: TRBV19; CDR3aa: ATNRLDRAEKLF
j_gene: TRBJ2-1; v_gene: TRBV7-3; CDR3aa: ASSLTGFNEQF
j_gene: TRBJ2-3; v_gene: TRBV13; CDR3aa: ASSSPRLVTLY
j_gene: TRBJ2-7; v_gene: TRBV7-2; CDR3aa: ASSLAPSGPTYEQY
j_gene: TRBJ2-7; v_gene: TRBV28; CDR3aa: ADPTHYERY
j_gene: TRBJ2-3; v_gene: TRBV9; CDR3aa: ASSPGLATDTQY
j_gene: TRBJ2-3; v_gene: TRBV10-2; CDR3aa: ASSGQEAFILNTQY
j_gene: TRBJ2-7; v_gene: TRBV28; CDR3aa: ASSFDRLAGDYEQY
j_gene: TRBJ2-2; v_gene: TRBV6-2/TRBV6-3; CDR3aa: ASSYVGSSLVNTGELF
j_gene: TRBJ2-7; v_gene: TRBV4-1; CDR3aa: ASSLRQGYNEQY
j_gene: TRBJ2-3; v_gene: TRBV12-3/TRBV12-4; CDR3aa: ASSDRTVTQTQY
j_gene: TRBJ1-1; v_gene: TRBV28; CDR3aa: ASSLRAGAEAV
j_gene: TRBJ2-2; v_gene: TRBV7-9; CDR3aa: ASSLLTGHGELF
j_gene: TRBJ2-3; v_gene: TRBV19; CDR3aa: ASSDWDTQY
j_gene: TRBJ2-4; v_gene: TRBV28; CDR3aa: ASSFWTKAKNIQY
j_gene: TRBJ1-5; v_gene: TRBV12-3/TRBV12-4; CDR3aa: ASSPPGTGDQPQQ
j_gene: TRBJ2-7; v_gene: TRBV29-1; CDR3aa: SVVPSVYGQY
j_gene: TRBJ2-3; v_gene: TRBV6-5; CDR3aa: ASSGTGGSADTQY
j_gene: TRBJ2-5; v_gene: TRBV12-3/TRBV12-4; CDR3aa: ASSNQGSKVIV
j_gene: TRBJ2-5; v_gene: TRBV9; CDR3aa: ASSAWDGPQETQY
j_gene: TRBJ2-7; v_gene: TRBV11-2; CDR3aa: ASSPRFFYEQY
j_gene: TRBJ2-3; v_gene: TRBV19; CDR3aa: ASSVVRQGTGSTQY
j_gene: TRBJ2-6; v_gene: TRBV9; CDR3aa: ASSVEGPPSGANVLT
j_gene: TRBJ2-7; v_gene: TRBV28; CDR3aa: ASRHLRQGPYEQH
j_gene: TRBJ2-7; v_gene: TRBV6-5; CDR3aa: ASSYSTGVYEQY
j_gene: TRBJ2-3; v_gene: TRBV5-6; CDR3aa: ASSLRTGGEDTQY
j_gene: TRBJ1-5; v_gene: TRBV28; CDR3aa: ASSTGVGNQPQH
j_gene: TRBJ1-4; v_gene: TRBV29-1; CDR3aa: SVDDAGGEKLF
j_gene: TRBJ2-7; v_gene: TRBV28; CDR3aa: ASGFLLSGVYEQY
j_gene: TRBJ2-3; v_gene: TRBV27; CDR3aa: ASSPASTLPQDTQY
j_gene: TRBJ2-7; v_gene: TRBV7-2; CDR3aa: ASSRTEYEQY
j_gene: TRBJ2-5; v_gene: TRBV28; CDR3aa: ASSLPTGSVETQY
j_gene: TRBJ1-5; v_gene: TRBV28; CDR3aa: ASSPLGTGNQPQH
j_gene: TRBJ2-7; v_gene: TRBV7-9; CDR3aa: ASSLGVGYSYEQY
j_gene: TRBJ2-3; v_gene: TRBV11-2; CDR3aa: ASSLLAYTVTQY
j_gene: TRBJ2-7; v_gene: TRBV19; CDR3aa: ASSSGTFLYEQY